This TCR beta chain was identified during a study of control samples from healthy donors and cancer patients. The assay was immunoSEQ multiplex PCR, and TCRdb's table has in-frame clones only and misses some. The table has 120,000 to 150,000 clones, around nine tenths seen once. Germline CDR1 reads LNHDA; CDR2 reads SQIVND (reference sequence). This CDR3 contains 16 residues. V lost 8 bases to trimming and J lost 3 bases; unmatched junction nucleotides: 11. Sequencing input: blood. The chain uses TRBV19 and TRBJ2-3, with 10 nucleotides matching TRBD2. The sequence was obtained from a man between 25 and 39 years old in good health. The CDR3 DNA follows: TGTGCCAGTGCGGCGCCTAGCGGGAGTAGGACAGATACGCAGTATTTT. This gives the protein CASAAPSGSRTDTQYF.